This T cell receptor beta chain was found in a study of cytomegalovirus exposure and HLA in healthy donors (TCRdb year 2017). Notes on the research overall: An earlier analysis of roughly 570 of the donors reported 276 Gb of sequence data and approximately 120 million unique TCR beta sequences obtained from 180 million or so T cells. Typing coverage differed by locus: A, B, C, DRB1 and DQB1 were typed in about 620-640 donors, DQA1 in approximately 520, DPA1 in some 600, and DPB1 in 400 to 480. Among over 350 genotyped donors of the cohort, an average of approximately 240,000 unique TCR beta nucleotide sequences were sequenced per donor, roughly 18% of them non-productive. In a later analysis, previously published TCR beta repertoires from 666 donors were re-analyzed and high-resolution HLA genotyping was added so that TCR occurrence patterns could be studied. HLA typing included class I and class II loci at four-digit resolution. In an earlier analysis of 587 of the donors, high-throughput TCR beta sequencing was used to judge whether each TCR beta V gene segment behaved as functional or pseudogenic. The study aimed to test whether signatures of past pathogen exposure could be identified by cataloging public T cell receptors. An early release that covered roughly 600 HLA-typed donors contained about 300 gigabases of sequencing data and 75 million to 100 million unique TCR sequences. Donor age, sex, ethnicity and CMV serostatus were compiled together with the repertoire data. Of the 350 to 450 genotyped donors, about 80% fell in the genetic ancestry cluster associated with self-reported Caucasian donors. Along with the approximately 650-subject first cohort, a separate validation cohort of over 90 different subjects was used. Using immunosequencing, the study profiled T cell repertoires from 666 subjects and related those repertoires to cytomegalovirus serostatus. A later genetic analysis took genome-wide SNP genotypes for about 55% of the roughly 670 donors and used that subset as a discovery cohort. A handful of DR-DQ haplotypes were handled as single units for association and clustering because linkage in the cohort was strong. High-throughput TCR immunosequencing, statistical association of individual TCRs with disease status, and machine learning were combined to predict cytomegalovirus infection status. Rather than drawing on any new phenotypic data, the later analysis identified candidate immune exposures from TCR beta sequences and the way those sequences occurred across donors. All discovery cohort repertoires had been generated using a single sequencing platform. General conclusions and limits of the study: Immune exposure information for the cohort was limited to CMV serostatus. In vitro tests confirmed that a few of the cytomegalovirus-associated TCR beta chains recognize cytomegalovirus antigens. According to the authors, the approach could potentially be generalized to other disease states and immunological phenotypes. According to a later analysis, TCR association rates differed among HLA loci, with DRB1 alleles showing the most associated TCRs and HLA-C alleles showing the fewest. In a later genetic analysis, fewer N-insertions in productive TCRs were reported among donors in an Asian-associated ancestry cluster than the approximately 710-donor mean. Some IMGT-functional V segments, including TRBV6-2 and TRBV6-3, could not be distinguished by the 87-base-pair reads and were therefore excluded. The study listed 150 to 200 TCR beta chains as associated with cytomegalovirus. A later analysis reported that several top co-occurrence clusters appeared linked to parvovirus B19, influenza, CMV and Epstein-Barr virus. In an earlier analysis of some 500 of the donors, most TCR beta V segments appeared in productive rearrangements about 87% or about 30% of the time, broadly matching IMGT annotations. In a later analysis, HLA-associated TCR beta chains were found to be more clonally expanded and to have lower generation probabilities than equally common non-associated chains. When HLA alleles, especially DR and DQ, strongly co-occurred, attributing TCR associations to individual alleles was difficult. Correlated functional status among segregating V segments might be attributable to linkage disequilibrium, but an unknown experimental factor could not be ruled out. Roughly uniform sequencing depth across donors was assumed in presence/absence analyses, although this assumption may not hold. A later genetic analysis associated a missense DCLRE1C variant with V-gene and J-gene trimming of TCR beta chains, and an independent cohort replicated the association. Most TCR sequences were observed very rarely across donors, whereas some public TCRs were present in many individuals. A further reported finding was that TCR beta sequences accurately predicted the HLA-A and HLA-B alleles for most subjects in the first cohort. In a later analysis, some 17,000 TCR beta sequences were associated with specific HLA alleles at a false discovery rate of 0.05. Only TCR beta chains were sequenced in this cohort, and the absence of alpha or paired-chain data limited detectable features. According to a later analysis, most CMV-associated TCR beta chains appeared to be HLA-restricted, and the HLA associations seemed to be driven largely by CMV exposure. The earlier analysis of about 600 of the donors excluded some 16 rarely observed V segments, including chromosome 9 orphons, because counts were too low. A cluster of highly shared sequence variants was judged likely to represent a technical artifact of the sequencing pipeline. Because HLA typing was unavailable for some donors at each locus, only the typed subset was used in association tests. The classifier was reported to diagnose cytomegalovirus status with high specificity and sensitivity in both the original cohort and the validation cohort.

The cohort was made up of roughly 670 healthy bone marrow donors. At the time of sampling, every cohort member was nominally healthy, though immune exposures that went unrecorded were likely present. The donor was CMV seropositive and belonged to the group of 250 to 300 seropositive cohort members. A peripheral blood sample was provided by each donor, and peripheral blood mononuclear cells were used for TCR beta sequencing. The Qiagen DNeasy Blood Extraction Kit was used to extract genomic DNA from the blood cell samples. To note about this clone: Its recognized antigen is unknown.

For CDR1 and CDR2, the germline V gene lists LGHNT and FRNRAP. The V end gives up 3 bases and the J end 4 bases, leaving 7 bases in the junction not matched to a gene. The CDR3 covers 15 residues, taking in both the cysteine and the phenylalanine. The CDR3 DNA has 45 bases and is translated from base 1. Library method: the immunoSEQ multiplex PCR assay. A mixture of 60 forward primers for TCR Vbeta segments and 13 reverse primers for TCR Jbeta segments was used in the multiplex PCR. The CDR3 region of rearranged TCR beta genes was amplified from genomic DNA with a multiplex PCR assay. Amplified TCR beta libraries were sequenced as 87-base-pair reads on the Illumina HiSeq System. Per the original workflow: In a later analysis, roughly 80 million unique TCR beta chains were counted across the roughly 670 repertoires, and approximately 11 million of these chains were shared by at least two donors. Raw reads were error-corrected and collapsed into unique sequences with a nearest-neighbor algorithm that merged closely related sequences to remove PCR and sequencing errors. To assign V, D and J gene segments, CDR3 sequences were aligned to IMGT reference sequences. For a sequence to be retained, at least a six-nucleotide match to both a V gene segment and a J gene segment was required. A rearrangement counted as productive if the CDR3 had no stop codons and remained in frame with V and J, and every other rearrangement counted as non-productive. CDR3 was defined according to IMGT convention as the region running from the second conserved V-encoded cysteine to the conserved J-encoded phenylalanine. Sequences without an unambiguous match to a single V gene segment were excluded from the earlier analysis of approximately 600 of the donors. In an earlier analysis of some 590 of the donors, a V segment was called functional when productive rearrangements were above 56.7%, and segregating when the standard deviation between donors exceeded 5%. A statistical classification framework was developed to diagnose cytomegalovirus status using the catalog of TCR beta chain sequences. A later analysis assigned V and J genes by comparing TCR nucleotide sequences with IMGT/GENE-DB human TR gene sequences. Using the TCRdist pipeline, a later analysis assigned CDR3 sequences along with most-parsimonious VDJ recombination scenarios. In a later analysis, each TCR beta chain was defined by its CDR3 amino acid sequence together with its V-gene family, and reads without a unique V-gene family were excluded. To address suspected cross-contamination and a sequencing artifact, a later analysis removed 592 highly shared, low-generation-probability nucleotide sequences. A later analysis calculated a clonal expansion index for each public chain from normalized within-repertoire ranks of inferred template counts. Generation probabilities in a later analysis came from a VDJ recombination model fitted to out-of-frame rearrangements, and those results were checked against IGoR. In a later analysis, hypergeometric tests were used to score TCR-TCR, TCR-HLA and TCR-CMV co-occurrence, with a repertoire-size bias correction applied to TCR pairs. A later analysis estimated false discovery rates by permuting HLA or CMV assignments 20 times. A later analysis grouped co-occurring TCRs with DBSCAN, adding TCRdist sequence similarity when clustering within HLA-allele-positive subsets. Repertoires with fewer than 30,000 or more than 120,000 public chains, plus five repertoires with anomalous nucleotide sharing, were excluded from co-occurrence clustering. The source is immuneACCESS, and TCRdb retained only in-frame sequences with V and J called. Part of the clones is not carried over; for the studies checked, unresolved V genes explain less than half of this, and the remainder is unexplained. The DNA was the basis for D and trimming; V, J and clone size are from that table. This sample's clone table shows around 65,000 clones. The biggest ten clones account for around 5% of the sample.

The receptor was isolated from a man between 25 and 39 years old in good health and CMV-seropositive. Recombination connected TRBV12-5 to TRBJ2-5; TRBD1 lines up with 8 middle nucleotides. The sequencing sample was made of PBMCs. The CDR3 loop reads CASGFHTGGRETQYF. DNA sequence: TGTGCTAGTGGTTTCCATACAGGGGGGAGAGAGACCCAGTACTTC.